In its sample, the clone carrying this T cell receptor (beta chain) was seen many times. Its antigen remains unidentified. Preparation of TCR beta libraries was done by quantitative 5'-RACE with molecular barcodes. From the 5' RACE reads, TCRdb called clonotypes with MiXCR, one entry per CDR3 protein. The table records approximately 520,000 distinct CDR3 sequences, 5.3% of them present only once. This entry comes from a study of CD8 T cells in ankylosing spondylitis. Study results and caveats: Some motif variants were previously reported in reactive arthritis synovial fluid and blood. The authors reported significant enrichment of disease-linked clones in matched ankylosing spondylitis synovial fluid. Ankylosing spondylitis blood seemed to carry a telltale TCR beta motif made of eight highly homologous variants.

This CDR3 has 14 residues. V was cut by 3 bases and J by 4 bases, with 11 bases left in between. This TCR came from a male donor with ankylosing spondylitis. This sequence joins TRBV12-3 or TRBV12-4 and TRBJ2-3; tentatively, D is TRBD2 (5 bases). The sample taken for sequencing was blood, either unsorted or a sorted T cell fraction (not recorded which). CDR3 residues: CASSFWEQADTQYF. In DNA form, the CDR3 reads TGTGCCAGCAGTTTCTGGGAGCAGGCAGATACGCAGTATTTT.